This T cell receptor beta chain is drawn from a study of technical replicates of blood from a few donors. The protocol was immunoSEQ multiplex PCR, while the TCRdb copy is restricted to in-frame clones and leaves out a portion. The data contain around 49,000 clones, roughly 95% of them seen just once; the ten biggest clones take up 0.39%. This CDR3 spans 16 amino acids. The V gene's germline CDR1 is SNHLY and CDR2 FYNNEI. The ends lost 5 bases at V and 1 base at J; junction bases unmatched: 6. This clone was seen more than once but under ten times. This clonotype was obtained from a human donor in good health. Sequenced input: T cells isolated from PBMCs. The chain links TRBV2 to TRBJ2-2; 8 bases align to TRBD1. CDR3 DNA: TGTGCCAGCAGTTTAACCGGGACAGGGAACACCGGGGAGCTGTTTTTT. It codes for CASSLTGTGNTGELFF.